Sequencing of this T cell receptor (beta chain) was carried out in a study of monozygotic twins with inflammatory bowel disease (dated by TCRdb to about 2019). Notes on the research overall: A total of about 28 monozygotic twin pairs were included in the full study, comprising nine German pairs (four IBD-concordant, five IBD-discordant) and 19 IBD-discordant Danish pairs. The search for disease-associated traits relied mainly on comparing IBD patients with their genetically identical healthy co-twins within discordant pairs. Each individual had, on average, about 151 000 unique TCRalpha sequences and 181 000 unique TCRbeta sequences available for analysis.

Results the study describes overall, beyond this receptor: Compared with healthy twins, IBD patients had fewer clonotypes in common with other individuals, a difference most pronounced in patients showing signs of disease activity. Repertoire similarity did not differ between concordant and discordant twins, which could be due to limited statistical power. The results gave no support for a single strong signal or clonotype linked to IBD. Distinction between different T cell subtypes could not be achieved in the analysis. Differing immunosuppressive treatments among patients may have added background noise and inter-individual variability to the repertoires. TCRbeta repertoire diversity, by inverse Simpson index, was decreased in IBD patients compared with their healthy co-twins.

Libraries were constructed by 5' RACE. For each TCR library, around 3,800 ng of total RNA was used. cDNA was synthesized with SMARTScribe reverse transcriptase in eight separate reactions per sample. During cDNA synthesis, unique molecular identifiers containing a 6-nucleotide sample barcode were introduced by template switching. TCRalpha and TCRbeta cDNA was amplified by two nested PCRs of 16 and 9 cycles, with bead purification after each PCR. Before amplification, cDNA was treated with uracil DNA-glycosylase and purified using the QIAquick PCR purification kit. In the second PCR, Illumina TruSeq-compatible adapters and sample-specific barcodes were added. Library quality and concentration were checked on TapeStation and Qubit, and libraries were pooled at 4.5 to 5.5 ng each. Sequencing of the pooled libraries was done on an Illumina HiSeq2500 single-index Rapid Run using custom sequencing primers and 2 x 100 bp reads. In the source study's methods: MiGEC version 1.2.6 was used for UMI-based consensus assembly, which corrected PCR and sequencing errors. MiXCR version 2.1.1 handled V(D)J alignment, clonotype assembly and CDR3 extraction. To normalise gene usage, clonotype sharing and MAIT/NKT TCR abundance, the top 1000, 10 000 and 20 000 clonotypes in each sample were analysed. After downsampling to 27 000 UMIs, diversity was calculated as the inverse Simpson index using the vegan R package. Paired Mann-Whitney U tests were applied to discordant twin pairs, and Benjamini-Hochberg correction was used for multiple testing. Reads reprocessed by TCRdb are summarized as one entry per CDR3 protein sequence, and DNA is absent. The authors' filters were not applied to this entry. The record for this sample contains over 150,000 distinct CDR3 sequences. The top ten constitute around 2.4% of the sample.

The CDR3 holds 15 amino acids from the cysteine to the phenylalanine. Nucleotide data are not available. CDR1 is given as SGHRS and CDR2 as YFSETQ, both from the germline V gene. To note about this clonotype: Its antigen is still unknown.

From each donor, a roughly 2.5 ml peripheral blood sample was collected into PAXgene tubes and stored at -80 degrees C. Total RNA was isolated from whole blood with the PAXgene blood miRNA kit on an automated QIAcube, without T cell sorting. Peripheral blood from monozygotic twin pairs who were concordant or discordant for inflammatory bowel disease underwent deep TCRalpha and TCRbeta repertoire profiling using unique molecular barcoding. Smoking habits were recorded for all twin pairs, and each individual was classified as a current, former or never smoker. The sequence was collected from a human donor with ulcerative colitis or Crohn's disease, or a healthy co-twin of an affected twin (not recorded which). The specimen sequenced was blood. Recombination linked TRBV5-1 to TRBJ2-5; TCRdb proposes TRBD2, but this gene call is untestable without DNA. The CDR3 region has the sequence CASSLVGSGIETQYF.